This T cell receptor (beta chain) was identified during a study of cytomegalovirus exposure and HLA in healthy donors. Both 60 Vbeta primers and 13 Jbeta primers went into the PCR. The data were produced by immunoSEQ multiplex PCR, yet TCRdb's version contains in-frame clones alone and is incomplete. The sample holds more than 150,000 clones, approximately 80% seen once. CDR3 length: 13 residues. V lost 6 bases and J lost 3; bases outside the gene matches: 4. Germline CDR1 and CDR2: MDHEN and SYDVKM. The genes are TRBV28 and TRBJ1-2; TRBD1 aligns across 7 bases. Sequencing was done on a sample of PBMCs. The receptor was isolated from a male donor in good health and CMV-seronegative. Written as DNA, the CDR3 is TGTGCCAGCAGACTCGGGACAGACTATGGCTACACCTTC. This gives the protein CASRLGTDYGYTF.